This TCR beta chain was profiled in a study of identical twins. MiXCR was run by TCRdb on the 5' RACE reads, yielding one entry per CDR3 protein. Here the sample spans 500,000 to 600,000 distinct CDR3 sequences, about 20% being singletons. The CDR3 totals 12 residues. Trimming took 6 bases from V and 5 from J, leaving 11 bases between them. Germline CDR1 MNHEY, CDR2 SVGEGT. The same sample was also used in a study of T cells expressing NK-cell markers. That study reports: Alpha-beta TCR T cells were the sole sorting target in several experiments, owing to an anti-gamma-delta TCR antibody. Evidence did not settle whether expanded NKG2C+ T cell clones targeted HCMV.

The specimen sequenced was CD4+ T cells sorted from blood. The TCR was taken from a woman between 18 and 29 years old in good health. The chain couples TRBV6-2 or TRBV6-3 to TRBJ2-7; possible D gene TRBD1, 5 bases. In DNA form, the CDR3 reads TGTGCCAGCAGGGGGCTGAGTGACGAGCAGTACTTC. Encoded protein: CASRGLSDEQYF.